This TCR beta chain was retrieved from a study of CD4 T cells in relation to SARS-CoV-2 and coronaviruses. Trimming took off 6 bases at V and 0 bases at J, with 11 bases between the two ends. Germline CDR1 and CDR2: KGHSH and LQKENI. The CDR3 length is 14 residues. Assay: immunoSEQ multiplex PCR; the TCRdb copy retains only in-frame clones and omits some. The data contain tens of thousands of clones, around 82% of them singletons. To note about this clone: Its cognate antigen is unknown.

The genes are TRBV18 and TRBJ2-5; D is uncertain. Sequencing was carried out using naive CD4+ T cells from PBMCs, cultured in vitro. Subset noted: naive CD4+ T cells isolated by negative enrichment. The clonotype was recovered from an adult with COVID-19. CDR3 nucleotides: TGTGCCAGCTCCTACCGGCGGAACCAAGAGACCCAGTACTTC. Amino acids: CASSYRRNQETQYF.